The 5 T cell receptor beta chains reported below all come from one sample, sequenced in a study of blood T cell repertoires in COVID-19 (dated by TCRdb to between 2020 and 2021). The library came from the immunoSEQ multiplex PCR assay. The immuneACCESS repertoire file appears here via TCRdb, limited to in-frame rearrangements. These files lack a portion of the clones; in checked studies, under half of the deficit traces to unresolved V genes, and the cause of the others is not known. The sample yields 150,000 to 200,000 clones; under 90% were counted once. Together, the top ten hold roughly 20% of the sample. The sequenced sample consisted of peripheral blood. The receptors stem from a woman of 80 years or more with acute or convalescent COVID-19.

The rearrangement joins TRBV6-5 to TRBJ2-3, with 7 bases aligning to TRBD2. V shed 0 bases and J 0 bases; nucleotides not matched to a gene: 3. The CDR3 runs 16 residues. Germline V gives CDR1 MNHEY, CDR2 SVGAGI. The CDR3 region has the DNA TGTGCCAGCAGTTACTCGGGGGGGACTAGCACAGATACGCAGTATTTT. This translates into CASSYSGGTSTDTQYF.

The CDR3 protein is CATSDLTGSGNTDTQYF. The CDR3 DNA follows: TGTGCCACCAGTGATTTGACAGGGTCGGGTAACACAGATACGCAGTATTTT. The rearrangement joins TRBV24-1 to TRBJ2-3; possibly TRBD1 for D (6 bases). The germline CDR1 and CDR2 sequences are KGHDR and SFDVKD. The CDR3 is made up of 17 amino acids. V dropped 0 bases and J dropped 2 bases, with 14 bases sitting between them.

This clone was detected a few times. The rearrangement joins TRBV9 to TRBJ1-6; D is unclear. The CDR3 totals 16 residues. V lost 4 bases, J lost 6 bases, and 17 bases lay in between. Germline V lookup: CDR1 SGDLS, CDR2 YYNGEE. The chain's CDR3 is CASSPTAGSGNSPLHF. CDR3 nucleotide sequence: TGTGCCAGCAGCCCTACGGCGGGTTCGGGTAATTCACCCCTCCACTTT.

The V gene is TRBV5-1, the J gene TRBJ1-2; tentatively, D is TRBD1 (6 bases). The ends were cut back, 6 bases at V and 6 bases at J, with 24 bases in the middle. CDR1 is SGHRS, CDR2 YFSETQ, per germline. The CDR3 has 16 residues. CDR3 sequence reads: CASKDSLIFNRDGYTF. The CDR3 nucleotides are TGCGCCAGCAAGGACAGCCTTATCTTCAACAGGGATGGCTACACCTTC.

The chain combines TRBV28 with TRBJ1-2, with TRBD1 matching 7 bases. The CDR3 spans 13 residues. CDR1 is MDHEN and CDR2 is SYDVKM in the germline V gene. Losses at the gene ends were 5 bases for V and 4 bases for J; bases not matched to a gene: 4. The CDR3 DNA is TGTGCCAGCAGTCCGGGACAGTCCTATGGCTACACCTTC. It yields the protein CASSPGQSYGYTF.